This T cell receptor beta chain came from a study of cytomegalovirus exposure and HLA in healthy donors. Trimming took 1 base from V and 2 from J; bases not matched to a gene: 1. CDR3 length: 15 amino acids. Germline CDR1 SGHTA, CDR2 FQGNSA. Overall study results and limits: Immune exposure information comprised only CMV serostatus.

60 Vbeta and 13 Jbeta primers were used in PCR. Assay: immunoSEQ multiplex PCR; the TCRdb copy retains only in-frame clones and omits some. The repertoire holds about 150,000 clones, with 80% to 85% as singletons. Comment on this clone: Its antigen is unknown.

The clonotype originates from a male donor in good health and CMV-seronegative. V and J are TRBV7-2 and TRBJ1-2; 10 bases are shared with TRBD1. Material for sequencing was PBMCs. In nucleotides, the CDR3 is TGTGCCAGCAGCTTAGGACAGGGGGCCAACTATGGCTACACCTTC. This encodes CASSLGQGANYGYTF.